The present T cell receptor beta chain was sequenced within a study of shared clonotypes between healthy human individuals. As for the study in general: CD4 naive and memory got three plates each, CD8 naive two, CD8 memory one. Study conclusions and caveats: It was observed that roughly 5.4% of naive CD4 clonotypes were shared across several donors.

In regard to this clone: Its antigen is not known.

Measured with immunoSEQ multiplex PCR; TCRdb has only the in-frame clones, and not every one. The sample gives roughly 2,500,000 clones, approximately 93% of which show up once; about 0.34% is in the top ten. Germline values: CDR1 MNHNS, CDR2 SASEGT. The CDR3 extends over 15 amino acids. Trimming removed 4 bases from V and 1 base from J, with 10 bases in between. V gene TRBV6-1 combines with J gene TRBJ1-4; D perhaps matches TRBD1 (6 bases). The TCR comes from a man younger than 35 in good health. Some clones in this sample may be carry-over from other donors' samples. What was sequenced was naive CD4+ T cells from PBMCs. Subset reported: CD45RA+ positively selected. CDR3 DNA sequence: TGTGCCAGCAGTGCTGGACAGCTAACTAATGAAAAACTGTTTTTT. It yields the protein CASSAGQLTNEKLFF.